These 27 T cell receptor beta chains share one sample of origin, sequenced in a study of blood T cell repertoires in COVID-19. TCRdb keeps only in-frame clones here, not all; method: immunoSEQ multiplex PCR. The sample includes about 320,000 clones, approximately 89% of them seen just once. Sequencing was carried out using peripheral blood. All receptors derive from a woman aged 25 to 39 with COVID-19, enrolled during active disease.

The rearrangement links TRBV6-1 to TRBJ1-1; D remains ambiguous. This CDR3 contains 13 residues. Trimming removed 1 base from V and 5 bases from J, with 8 bases in between. Germline V gene data show CDR1 as MNHNS and CDR2 as SASEGT. CDR3 in amino acids: CASSEGYGTEAFF. The DNA of the CDR3 is TGTGCCAGCAGTGAAGGTTACGGGACTGAAGCTTTCTTT.

The gene calls are TRBV2 and TRBJ2-5, with 12 positions matching TRBD1. From germline, CDR1 is SNHLY and CDR2 FYNNEI. Trimming took 9 bases from V and 5 from J; bases not matched to a gene: 4. The CDR3 runs 13 residues. The CDR3 DNA sequence: TGTGCCAGAACCGGGACAGGGGGCGAGACCCAGTACTTC. It encodes CARTGTGGETQYF.

This clone showed up just once. This chain joins TRBV5-4 and TRBJ2-3; a possible D gene is TRBD1 (5 bases). Germline CDR1 SGHNT, CDR2 YYREEE (reference sequence). The V gene lost 0 bases and the J gene lost 2 bases, with 16 bases spanning the gap. The CDR3 totals 17 residues. CDR3 DNA sequence: TGTGCCAGCAGCTTGGTACAGGCGGCGCAATACACAGATACGCAGTATTTT. This encodes CASSLVQAAQYTDTQYF.

J is TRBJ1-2 and V is TRBV5-1, with TRBD1 matching 7 bases. Germline V gives CDR1 SGHRS, CDR2 YFSETQ. J gave up 8 bases and V 4 bases, and 11 bases lay outside the gene matches. The CDR3 spans 14 residues. The CDR3 DNA reads as TGCGCCAGCAGCGCCGGGACAGCGACTCTGGGCTACACCTTC. Protein product: CASSAGTATLGYTF.

The gene calls are TRBV5-6 and TRBJ2-3; 10 bases are a match to TRBD1. This CDR3 contains 16 residues. CDR1 and CDR2 (germline): SGHDT, YYEEEE. The J segment lost 2 bases and the V segment lost 3 bases, leaving 6 bases of the junction unmatched. CDR3 residues: CASSWPGQGYTDTQYF. The DNA of the CDR3 is TGTGCCAGCAGCTGGCCGGGACAGGGGTACACAGATACGCAGTATTTT.

The gene calls are TRBV15 and TRBJ2-7; tentatively, D is TRBD2 (7 bases). With 0 bases removed from V and 7 bases from J, the gap between germline ends came to 16 bases. Germline V gene sequence: CDR1 LNHNV, CDR2 YYDKDF (reference sequence). The CDR3 is 15 residues long. In DNA form, the CDR3 reads TGTGCCACCAGCAGAGAGGCAGGGGAGGGTAGTGAGCAGTACTTC. Protein sequence: CATSREAGEGSEQYF.

V usage is TRBV7-9 and J usage is TRBJ2-1, with TRBD2 matching over 7 bases. Germline CDR1 reads SEHNR; CDR2 reads FQNEAQ (reference sequence). J gave up 10 bases and V 3 bases, and 6 bases lay outside the gene matches. This CDR3 spans 13 amino acids. The DNA of the CDR3 is TGTGCCAGCAGCTTTTCGCGGGGGAACGAGCAGTTCTTC. Translation gives CASSFSRGNEQFF.

This clone was seen a handful of times. This rearrangement joins TRBV19 to TRBJ1-5, with 8 positions matching TRBD1. CDR3 length: 15 residues. V gave up 5 bases and J gave up 7 bases; unmatched junction bases: 10. The V gene's germline CDR1 is LNHDA and CDR2 SQIVND (reference sequence). The CDR3 reads CASSSGQGGEQPQHF. CDR3 DNA sequence: TGTGCCAGTAGTTCTGGACAGGGAGGGGAACAGCCCCAGCATTTT.

The V call is TRBV5-1, the J call TRBJ1-2; TRBD1 matches 8 bases. Looked up from germline, CDR1 is SGHRS and CDR2 is YFSETQ. CDR3 length: 15 residues. V lost 3 bases, J lost 3 bases, and 7 bases stayed unmatched. The DNA of the CDR3 is TGCGCCAGCAGCTCAGGACAGGGTGGCGACTATGGCTACACCTTC. Translating gives CASSSGQGGDYGYTF.

The chain employs TRBV11-3 and TRBJ2-7, with TRBD2 as a possible D gene (6 bases). V lost 5 bases and J lost 7, with 21 bases in between. CDR1 is SGHNT and CDR2 is YENEEA in the germline V gene. The CDR3 runs to 15 residues. The CDR3 region is CASSPRSGLFREQYF. DNA for the CDR3: TGTGCCAGCAGCCCCCGGAGCGGGCTATTCAGGGAGCAGTACTTC.

The chain has TRBV19 and TRBJ1-1; 8 positions match TRBD1. Germline CDR1 and CDR2: LNHDA and SQIVND (reference sequence). The J segment lost 1 base and the V segment lost 10 bases, leaving 8 bases of the junction unmatched. CDR3 length equals 14 residues. CDR3 protein: CAITRTGWNTEAFF. The CDR3 region has the DNA TGTGCCATCACTCGGACAGGGTGGAACACTGAAGCTTTCTTT.

The chain is built from TRBV6-5 and TRBJ2-7; D is uncertain. The ends were cut back, 5 bases at V and 0 bases at J, with 11 bases in the middle. Germline V gene data show CDR1 as MNHEY and CDR2 as SVGAGI. This CDR3 comprises 14 residues. CDR3 coding DNA: TGTGCCAGCAGTCTTCAGGTCACCTCCTACGAGCAGTACTTC. This gives the protein CASSLQVTSYEQYF.

This sequence joins TRBV5-4 and TRBJ1-1; D may be TRBD1 (6 bases). The ends were cut back, 4 bases at V and 6 bases at J, with 16 bases in the middle. Germline V lookup: CDR1 SGHNT, CDR2 YYREEE (reference sequence). The CDR3 consists of 14 residues. The CDR3 DNA sequence: TGTGCCAGCAGCGGAGAGGGGGTGAGGGCTGAAGCTTTCTTT. Protein product: CASSGEGVRAEAFF.

The chain uses TRBV19 and TRBJ1-6; D gene ambiguous. CDR1 and CDR2 (germline): LNHDA, SQIVND (reference sequence). The length of the CDR3 is 15 residues. The ends were cut back, 0 bases at V and 11 bases at J, with 14 bases in the middle. DNA of the CDR3: TGTGCCAGTAGTATAGAAGGAGGGATCCTAGCACCCCTCCACTTT. Translated, it gives CASSIEGGILAPLHF.

V usage is TRBV11-1 and J usage is TRBJ2-7, with D perhaps TRBD1 (5 bases). CDR3 length: 15 residues. Germline V CDR1 and CDR2: SGHAT, FQDESV (reference sequence). V was cut by 1 base and J by 1 base, with 11 bases left in between. The CDR3 protein is CASSLGIQGSYEQYF. The CDR3 region has the DNA TGTGCCAGCAGCTTAGGGATTCAGGGATCCTACGAGCAGTACTTC.

A note on this clone: The CDR3 end shows no conserved phenylalanine or tryptophan, and so a read error is likely. The limits of the CDR3 on the DNA are not certain, so only TCRdb's listed CDR3 is given. The chain couples TRBV7-9 to TRBJ2-7; the table's D call of TRBD1 was not tested on the DNA. The CDR3 is 12 residues long, counting both termini. From germline, CDR1 is SEHNR and CDR2 FQNEAQ (reference sequence). The CDR3 spells CASSLGNRQPNL.

The chain joins TRBV7-2 to TRBJ2-5, with 8 bases fitting TRBD2. Germline lookup yields CDR1 SGHTA and CDR2 FQGNSA. The CDR3 contains 15 residues. V trimming: 6 bases; J trimming: 5 bases; junction bases outside the gene matches: 11. This CDR3 reads CASSQLADGGETQYF. The CDR3 DNA is TGTGCCAGCAGTCAACTAGCGGACGGGGGGGAGACCCAGTACTTC.

This rearrangement joins TRBV2 to TRBJ1-5; TRBD1 agrees at 7 bases. Germline V gene sequence: CDR1 SNHLY, CDR2 FYNNEI. The CDR3 spans 13 residues. J gave up 5 bases and V 6 bases, and 4 bases lay outside the gene matches. CDR3 region: CASSDRVHQPQHF. For the CDR3, the DNA is TGTGCCAGCAGCGACAGGGTGCATCAGCCCCAGCATTTT.

The chain uses TRBV18 and TRBJ2-1, with D perhaps TRBD2 (6 bases). The V gene lost 3 bases and the J gene lost 5 bases, with 17 bases spanning the gap. There are 16 residues in the CDR3. The germline gives CDR1 KGHSH, CDR2 LQKENI. The CDR3 sequence is CASSPGGRGDNNEQFF. In DNA form, the CDR3 reads TGTGCCAGCTCACCGGGGGGAAGGGGTGACAACAATGAGCAGTTCTTC.

The gene calls are TRBV5-1 and TRBJ2-2, with TRBD2 matching over 10 bases. With V trimmed by 1 base and J by 6 bases, 6 bases remained unmatched. Germline lookup yields CDR1 SGHRS and CDR2 YFSETQ. CDR3 length: 16 residues. CDR3 in DNA: TGCGCCAGCAGCTTGTTATCCAGCGGGGGGGCCGGGGAGCTGTTTTTT. It yields the protein CASSLLSSGGAGELFF.

The chain recombines TRBV30 with TRBJ1-6; D remains ambiguous. Germline assignment: CDR1 GTSNPN and CDR2 SVGIG (reference sequence). The CDR3 totals 15 residues. V lost 2 bases to trimming and J lost 3 bases, with 11 bases between them. As DNA, the CDR3 is TGTGCCTGGAGTATGCGAGGGCTCTATAATTCACCCCTCCACTTT. Protein product: CAWSMRGLYNSPLHF.

The chain carries TRBV15 and TRBJ2-5; D is unclear. The CDR3 is made up of 13 amino acids. CDR1 and CDR2 from the germline V gene are LNHNV and YYDKDF (reference sequence). V lost 1 base and J 4 bases, leaving 7 bases between the germline ends. The CDR3 nucleotides read TGTGCCACCAGCAGAGGCTCCAGAGAGACCCAGTACTTC. It translates to CATSRGSRETQYF.

V usage is TRBV7-2 and J usage is TRBJ2-2, with a possible D match to TRBD1 (6 bases). The CDR3 covers 18 residues. Between the trimmed V and J ends, which lost 2 bases and 1 base, there was a span of 17 bases. CDR1 SGHTA and CDR2 FQGNSA come from the germline V gene. CDR3 nucleotides: TGTGCCAGCAGCTTAATCGCCTGGGGGCGGCAGAACACCGGGGAGCTGTTTTTT. This sequence encodes CASSLIAWGRQNTGELFF.

J is TRBJ1-2 and V is TRBV29-1; D might be TRBD1 (6 bases). CDR1 is SQVTM, CDR2 ANQGSEA, per germline. This CDR3 spans 14 amino acids. Trimming left V 7 bases short and J 5 bases short, with 20 bases between. The CDR3 region is CSAEIGTPIYGYTF. CDR3 nucleotide sequence: TGCAGCGCCGAGATAGGGACACCGATATATGGCTACACCTTC.

The chain carries TRBV14 and TRBJ2-1, with 11 bases identical to TRBD2. CDR1 SGHDN and CDR2 FVKESK come from the germline V gene. CDR3 length equals 16 residues. V gave up 3 bases and J gave up 2 bases; unmatched junction bases: 3. The CDR3: CASSHPSGGTYNEQFF. In nucleotides, the CDR3 is TGTGCCAGCAGCCACCCTAGCGGGGGGACCTACAATGAGCAGTTCTTC.

The V call is TRBV27, the J call TRBJ1-5; a weak D match, TRBD1 (6 bases). The ends were cut back, 5 bases at V and 5 bases at J, with 19 bases in the middle. The germline V gene encodes CDR1 MNHEY and CDR2 SMNVEV (reference sequence). This CDR3 is built from 16 residues. The CDR3 spells CASSPNPRGPYQPQHF. The CDR3 DNA reads as TGTGCCAGCAGTCCGAATCCCAGGGGACCCTATCAGCCCCAGCATTTT.

The V gene is TRBV11-3, the J gene TRBJ2-7; D is perhaps TRBD2 (6 bases). This CDR3 is 14 amino acids long. The V and J ends lost 5 bases and 6 bases respectively, with 17 bases between them. Germline lookup yields CDR1 SGHNT and CDR2 YENEEA. The CDR3 is CASSHRSQGGEQYF. CDR3 sequence (DNA): TGTGCCAGCAGCCACCGGAGTCAGGGAGGCGAGCAGTACTTC.